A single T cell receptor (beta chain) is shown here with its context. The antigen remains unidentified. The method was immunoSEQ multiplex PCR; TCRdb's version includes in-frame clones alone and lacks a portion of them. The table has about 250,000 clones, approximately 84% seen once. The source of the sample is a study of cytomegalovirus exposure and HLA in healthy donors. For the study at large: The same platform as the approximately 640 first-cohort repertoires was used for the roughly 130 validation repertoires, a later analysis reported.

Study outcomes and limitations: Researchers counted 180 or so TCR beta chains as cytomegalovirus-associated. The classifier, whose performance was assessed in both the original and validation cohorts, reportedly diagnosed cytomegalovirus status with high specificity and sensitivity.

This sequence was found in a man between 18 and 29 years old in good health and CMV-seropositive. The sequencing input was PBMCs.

In nucleotides, the CDR3 is TGTGCCAGCAGCGTACGGGCGGGAGACCCTTTGGATACGCAGTATTTT. This translates into CASSVRAGDPLDTQYF. This chain links TRBV9 with TRBJ2-3; the match to TRBD2 covers 7 bases. The CDR3 totals 16 residues. The V segment lost 1 base and the J segment 6 bases; nucleotides outside the gene matches: 11. Germline V gives CDR1 SGDLS, CDR2 YYNGEE.